This T cell receptor beta chain derives from a study of regulatory T cells in long-lasting Graves disease. Specified time point: persistent/refractory GD, antithyroid drugs over 5 years with positive TRAb. PBMC RNA was the source of the TCR library. The guidelines of the American Thyroid Association were the basis for diagnosing Graves' disease. The CDR3 runs 13 residues. Trimming removed 6 bases at V and 1 base at J, with 9 bases between. This clonotype was seen ten or more times. TCR beta libraries were built with iRepertoire HTBI primers and Arm-PCR of CDR3 regions. One entry per CDR3 protein results from TCRdb running MiXCR on the multiplex PCR reads. The data show roughly 700,000 distinct CDR3 sequences, around 30% seen once.

The sequenced sample was peripheral blood mononuclear cells (PBMCs), obtained when the disease was refractory, from a patient treated with antithyroid drugs. The chain is built from TRBV12-3 or TRBV12-4 and TRBJ1-1; D ambiguous. This clonotype was obtained from a female donor with Graves disease. CDR3 sequence: CASRATANTEAFF. The CDR3 DNA sequence: TGTGCCAGCAGAGCAACAGCGAACACTGAAGCTTTCTTT.